This T cell receptor beta chain was sequenced in a study of cytomegalovirus exposure and HLA in healthy donors. Study-level points and caveats: Analyzed later, association rates of TCRs varied across HLA loci, with DRB1 most and HLA-C fewest.

The germline V gene has CDR1 SNHLY and CDR2 FYNNEI. The J segment lost 8 bases and the V segment lost 6 bases, leaving 17 bases of the junction unmatched. This CDR3 is 17 amino acids long. The study ran its PCR with 60 Vbeta and 13 Jbeta primers. The repertoire was sequenced with immunoSEQ multiplex PCR; TCRdb's copy has only in-frame clones and lacks some. The data contain about 120,000 clones, 60% to 85% of them seen just once; the ten biggest clones take up approximately 1.2%. A word on this clone: Its antigen is still unknown.

The source is a female donor in good health and CMV-seronegative. The rearrangement uses TRBV2 and TRBJ2-1, with TRBD2 matching 9 bases. The sequenced material came from PBMCs. The CDR3 region is CASRLRYSGRLSYEQFF. DNA for the CDR3: TGTGCCAGCAGGCTCCGTTATAGCGGGAGACTTTCCTATGAGCAGTTCTTC.